Given below is one TCR beta chain in context. The CDR3 extends over 13 amino acids. The sample is drawn from a study of cytomegalovirus exposure and HLA in healthy donors. 60 Vbeta and 13 Jbeta primers were used in PCR. Data came from immunoSEQ multiplex PCR; TCRdb stores just in-frame clones and leaves some out. The repertoire consists of 150,000 to 200,000 clones, with roughly 80% occurring once and the leading ten covering about 1.6%. V gene TRBV12-2 combines with J gene TRBJ2-1; TRBD2, the D gene given by the table, was not confirmed from the DNA. TRBV12-2 is reported as a pseudogene. The origin of this receptor is a girl aged 5 to 17 in good health and CMV-seropositive. The sequencing sample was made of PBMCs. CDR3 residues: CASRLGGVVGQFF. Written as DNA, the CDR3 is TGTGCAAGTCGCCTGGGGGGGGTAGTCGGGCAGTTCTTC.